These 30 T cell receptor beta chains originate from one sample sequenced in a study of identical twins. Each CDR3 protein is one row after TCRdb ran MiXCR on the 5' RACE reads. The data hold over 550,000 distinct CDR3 sequences, with 7.1% observed a single time. In addition, the sample was reused for a study of yellow fever vaccine responses in identical twins.

Sequencing was carried out using PBMCs. Receptors were obtained from a woman younger than 35 in good health.

Turning to this clonotype: At one of its ends the junction is not consistent with the germline gene, which may arise from a read error. The gene calls are TRBV12-3 or TRBV12-4 and TRBJ2-1, with 14 bases aligning to TRBD2. This CDR3 contains 19 residues. DNA for the CDR3: TGTACCAGCAGTCACCCCTCGACTAGCGGGAGGGCCTCTTGGAGTGAGCAGTTCTTC. It translates to CTSSHPSTSGRASWSEQFF.

This clonotype has only a few counts. The rearrangement joins TRBV12-3 or TRBV12-4 to TRBJ2-5; a possible D gene is TRBD1 (6 bases). Trimming left V 3 bases short and J 10 bases short, with 9 bases between. The CDR3 extends over 11 amino acids. CDR3 bases: TGTGCCAGCAGTTTTGAGACAGGCCAGTACTTC. Translating gives CASSFETGQYF.

In its sample, this clonotype was seen a few times. V usage is TRBV20-1 and J usage is TRBJ1-2; the match to TRBD1 covers 7 bases. V lost 7 bases and J lost 3; bases outside the gene matches: 2. CDR3 size: 11 residues. Germline V gene lookup returns CDR1 DFQATT and CDR2 SNEGSKA (reference sequence). DNA of the CDR3: TGCAGTGTCAGGGGGGACTATGGCTACACCTTC. It encodes CSVRGDYGYTF.

The sample holds many counts of this clonotype. The V gene is TRBV12-3 or TRBV12-4, the J gene TRBJ1-5, with D unresolved. V lost 5 bases and J 7 bases, leaving 9 bases between the germline ends. The CDR3 loop spans 12 amino acids. CDR3 bases: TGTGCCAGCAGTACCTCCGGGCAGCCCCAGCATTTT. Amino acid sequence: CASSTSGQPQHF.

This clonotype was seen ten or more times. V gene TRBV7-7 combines with J gene TRBJ2-2; D may be TRBD1 (5 bases). V lost 6 bases, J lost 1 base, and 12 bases lay in between. Germline CDR1 is SSHAT and CDR2 is FNYEAQ (reference sequence). The CDR3 contains 15 residues. Written as DNA, the CDR3 is TGTGCCAGCAGTCTTCAAAGGGGGAACACCGGGGAGCTGTTTTTT. Its translation is CASSLQRGNTGELFF.

This clonotype has at least ten counts. The chain combines TRBV4-2 with TRBJ2-1, with TRBD2 matching 8 bases. Trimming at V came to 0 bases and at J to 2 bases, leaving 3 bases not matched to a gene. Germline CDR1 is LGHNA and CDR2 is YNFKEQ. The CDR3 spans 16 residues. The CDR3 nucleotides are TGTGCCAGCAGCCAAGAAGGGGGACTAGCCTACAATGAGCAGTTCTTC. It translates to CASSQEGGLAYNEQFF.

This clonotype showed up many times. The gene calls are TRBV12-3 or TRBV12-4 and TRBJ2-5; D is ambiguous. The length of the CDR3 is 13 residues. V lost 6 bases to trimming and J lost 0 bases, with 8 bases between them. CDR3 DNA: TGTGCCAGCAGGAGACGGAACCAAGAGACCCAGTACTTC. Amino acid sequence: CASRRRNQETQYF.

In its sample, this clonotype was seen a few times. The V call is TRBV5-4, the J call TRBJ2-1; D unresolved. The CDR3 has 12 amino acids. Looked up from germline, CDR1 is SGHNT and CDR2 is YYREEE (reference sequence). With 3 bases removed from V and 4 bases from J, the gap between germline ends came to 5 bases. In DNA, the CDR3 is TGTGCCAGCAGCTACCAGTACAATGAGCAGTTCTTC. It translates to CASSYQYNEQFF.

This clonotype was recorded many times. The chain employs TRBV2 and TRBJ1-2; D is ambiguous. Trimming cost V 5 bases and J 5 bases, with 9 bases left between them. Germline CDR1 SNHLY, CDR2 FYNNEI. The CDR3 extends over 12 amino acids. CDR3 sequence reads: CASSPDVYGYTF. The CDR3 DNA is TGTGCCAGCAGTCCCGATGTTTATGGCTACACCTTC.

This clonotype was recorded at least ten times. This chain connects TRBV6-1 to TRBJ2-7, with TRBD2 matching over 7 bases. Germline V CDR1 and CDR2: MNHNS, SASEGT. The CDR3 contains 16 residues. V lost 6 bases to trimming and J lost 0 bases; unmatched junction nucleotides: 11. The CDR3 DNA reads TGTGCCAGCAGCGAACCCCTTCGACTAGCCTCCTACGAGCAGTACTTC. Protein: CASSEPLRLASYEQYF.

This clonotype was counted a few times. V and J are TRBV7-9 and TRBJ2-3; no clear D gene. Between the trimmed V and J ends, which lost 3 bases and 1 base, there was a span of 8 bases. The CDR3 contains 14 residues. Germline assignment: CDR1 SEHNR and CDR2 FQNEAQ (reference sequence). The CDR3: CASSFPGGTDTQYF. DNA for the CDR3: TGTGCCAGCAGCTTTCCGGGTGGCACAGATACGCAGTATTTT.

This clonotype has a count of ten or more. The V call is TRBV7-3, the J call TRBJ1-1, with D unresolved. V lost 5 bases, J lost 5 bases, and 15 bases lay in between. The CDR3 spans 14 residues. Germline-derived CDR1 and CDR2 are SGHTA and FQGTGA. In DNA, the CDR3 is TGTGCCAGCAGCCGCCTCGGGGTGGGAACTGAAGCTTTCTTT. This gives the protein CASSRLGVGTEAFF.

This clonotype occurred a few times. The chain combines TRBV7-9 with TRBJ2-7; 7 bases are shared with TRBD2. Unmatched junction bases numbered 9, after V lost 7 bases and J lost 0 bases. Germline-derived CDR1 and CDR2 are SEHNR and FQNEAQ (reference sequence). The CDR3 has 15 amino acids. DNA for the CDR3: TGTGCCAGCACCTCCGCTAGCGGAAGCTCCTACGAGCAGTACTTC. Its protein product is CASTSASGSSYEQYF. The entire variable domain, with the rest obtained from reference TRBV7-9 and TRBJ2-7, is as follows: DTGVSQNPRHKITKRGQNVTFRCDPISEHNRLYWYRQTLGQGPEFLTYFQNEAQLEKSRLLSDRFSAERPKGSFSTLEIQRTEQGDSAMYLCASTSASGSSYEQYFGPGTRLTVT.

This clonotype has at least ten counts. This chain uses TRBV11-2 with TRBJ2-1, with 12 bases lining up with TRBD2. After removal of 0 bases from V and 10 bases from J, the junction contained 7 bases not matched to a gene. The CDR3 spans 16 residues. The germline V gene encodes CDR1 SGHAT and CDR2 FQNNGV. This CDR3 reads CASSLDQLAGGREQFF. The CDR3 coding sequence is TGTGCCAGCAGCTTAGACCAACTAGCGGGAGGTAGAGAGCAGTTCTTC.

There are many counts of this clonotype. V gene TRBV12-3 or TRBV12-4 combines with J gene TRBJ2-4; 7 bases fit TRBD2. V trimming: 5 bases; J trimming: 2 bases; junction bases outside the gene matches: 12. The CDR3 length is 17 residues. The CDR3 here is CASSPTGLSISKNIQYF. The CDR3 nucleotides are TGTGCCAGCAGTCCCACGGGACTATCCATCTCCAAAAACATTCAGTACTTC.

This clonotype was counted many times. This chain connects TRBV12-3 or TRBV12-4 to TRBJ1-5, with unresolved D. The V gene lost 3 bases and the J gene lost 0 bases, with 9 bases spanning the gap. CDR3 length: 15 amino acids. In nucleotides, the CDR3 is TGTGCCAGCAGTTTTCGACTGGATAGCAATCAGCCCCAGCATTTT. Protein product: CASSFRLDSNQPQHF.

This clonotype occurred a few times. As DNA, the CDR3 is TGTGCCAGCAGCTCCGAGACAGGGACGGGACCGGAGCAGTACGTC. Translating it yields CASSSETGTGPEQYV. The chain joins TRBV7-9 to TRBJ2-7; 7 nucleotides line up with TRBD1. J was trimmed by 7 bases and V by 4 bases; bases with no gene match: 13. The CDR3 runs 15 residues. Per germline, CDR1 SEHNR and CDR2 FQNEAQ (reference sequence).

This clonotype has just a few counts. The chain has TRBV10-3 and TRBJ2-1; D is unresolved. Trimming removed 6 bases at V and 7 bases at J, with 7 bases between. The CDR3 loop spans 11 amino acids. CDR1 is ENHRY and CDR2 is SYGVKD in the germline V gene. CDR3 in DNA: TGTGCCATCAGCATAGATAATGAGCAGTTCTTC. Amino acid sequence: CAISIDNEQFF.

The V gene is TRBV20-1, the J gene TRBJ2-1, with D possibly being TRBD1 or TRBD2 (5 bases each). Trimming left V 3 bases short and J 8 bases short, with 17 bases between. The CDR3 is 14 residues long. The germline V gene encodes CDR1 DFQATT and CDR2 SNEGSKA (reference sequence). The CDR3 region is CSASRDLGTDEQFF. As DNA, the CDR3 is TGCAGTGCTAGTAGGGACCTTGGTACCGATGAGCAGTTCTTC.

The genes are TRBV20-1 and TRBJ2-1, with D perhaps matching TRBD2 (6 bases). Germline values: CDR1 DFQATT, CDR2 SNEGSKA (reference sequence). Trimming left V 6 bases short and J 5 bases short, with 20 bases between. This CDR3 comprises 15 residues. The CDR3 loop is CSATRGRTTHNEQFF. The CDR3 DNA is TGCAGTGCGACACGTGGACGGACTACCCACAATGAGCAGTTCTTC.

This clonotype was seen at least ten times. The chain links TRBV12-3 or TRBV12-4 to TRBJ1-2; 7 bases match TRBD1. Trimming took 6 bases from V and 4 from J; bases not matched to a gene: 5. CDR3 size: 13 residues. CDR3 sequence (DNA): TGTGCCAGCAGCTCAGGGGGAGTCTATGGCTACACCTTC. Protein: CASSSGGVYGYTF.

This clonotype was recorded many times. The genes are TRBV5-1 and TRBJ1-1, with D possibly matching TRBD1 (5 bases). This CDR3 region has 14 residues. Per the germline V gene, CDR1 is SGHRS and CDR2 is YFSETQ. Trimming shortened V by 4 bases and J by 6 bases, and 16 bases separated the two germline ends. The CDR3 region has the DNA TGCGCCAGCAGCCCGACAGTAGGGTTCGCTGAAGCTTTCTTT. Protein sequence: CASSPTVGFAEAFF.

V is TRBV7-9 and J is TRBJ2-1, with 10 bases lining up with TRBD2. Germline CDR1 reads SEHNR; CDR2 reads FQNEAQ (reference sequence). The CDR3 is 16 residues long. V gave up 5 bases and J gave up 3 bases; unmatched junction bases: 7. In nucleotides, the CDR3 is TGTGCCAGCAGCAAACTTAGCGGGAGGTACTACAATGAGCAGTTCTTC. Its protein is CASSKLSGRYYNEQFF.

V is TRBV10-2 and J is TRBJ2-5; 11 bases are a match to TRBD2. CDR1 is WSHSY, CDR2 SAAADI, per germline. This CDR3 contains 20 residues. Trimming cost V 0 bases and J 2 bases; bases outside gene matches: 14. The CDR3 is CASSESSTSGSGVRQETQYF. CDR3 sequence (DNA): TGCGCCAGCAGTGAGTCCTCTACTAGCGGGAGCGGGGTCCGACAAGAGACCCAGTACTTC.

This chain joins TRBV5-1 and TRBJ1-3; TRBD1 matches at 7 bases. Germline loops: CDR1 SGHRS, CDR2 YFSETQ. V shed 4 bases and J 4 bases; nucleotides not matched to a gene: 5. This CDR3 is 14 amino acids long. DNA for the CDR3: TGCGCCAGCAGCGGGGGACAGCACGGAAACACCATATATTTT. Its translation is CASSGGQHGNTIYF.

This clonotype was picked up many times. This chain uses TRBV9 with TRBJ1-2; D remains ambiguous. The CDR3 sequence is 10 residues long. Germline V gene data show CDR1 as SGDLS and CDR2 as YYNGEE. V was clipped by 6 bases and J by 4 bases, with 4 bases between them. The chain's CDR3 is CASKGYGYTF. The CDR3 DNA follows: TGTGCCAGCAAGGGCTATGGCTACACCTTC.

Ten or more counts support this clonotype. This chain connects TRBV12-3 or TRBV12-4 to TRBJ2-1, with 8 bases matching TRBD1. V was pared by 7 bases and J by 2 bases, with 7 bases of the junction left unmatched. The CDR3 spans 15 residues. The CDR3 bases are TGTGCCAGCATCCTAGACAGGGGCCCCTACAATGAGCAGTTCTTC. Its translation is CASILDRGPYNEQFF.

This clonotype was recorded at least ten times. This sequence joins TRBV7-9 and TRBJ1-1; D is uncertain. V lost 5 bases, J lost 1 base, and 8 bases lay in between. Germline V CDR1 and CDR2: SEHNR, FQNEAQ (reference sequence). The CDR3 consists of 13 residues. Here the CDR3 DNA reads TGTGCCAGCAGCGCATATCCGAACACTGAAGCTTTCTTT. Amino acids: CASSAYPNTEAFF.

Many counts were recorded for this clonotype. The V and J genes are TRBV6-1 and TRBJ2-3, with TRBD2 identical over 9 bases. The CDR3 covers 15 residues. The junction had 6 bases not matched to a gene; V was cut back by 6 bases and J by 2 bases. CDR1 and CDR2 from the germline V gene are MNHNS and SASEGT. The CDR3 DNA reads as TGTGCCAGCAGGACTAGCGGAGACCACACAGATACGCAGTATTTT. Residues: CASRTSGDHTDTQYF.

This rearrangement joins TRBV29-1 to TRBJ2-5, with D possibly being TRBD1 or TRBD2 (5 bases each). The CDR3 sequence is 13 residues long. Between the trimmed V and J ends, which lost 0 bases and 7 bases, there was a span of 12 bases. CDR1 and CDR2 from the germline V gene are SQVTM and ANQGSEA. Written as DNA, the CDR3 is TGCAGCGTTGAAGATCAAGTGGGACGGACCCAGTACTTC. Translation: CSVEDQVGRTQYF.